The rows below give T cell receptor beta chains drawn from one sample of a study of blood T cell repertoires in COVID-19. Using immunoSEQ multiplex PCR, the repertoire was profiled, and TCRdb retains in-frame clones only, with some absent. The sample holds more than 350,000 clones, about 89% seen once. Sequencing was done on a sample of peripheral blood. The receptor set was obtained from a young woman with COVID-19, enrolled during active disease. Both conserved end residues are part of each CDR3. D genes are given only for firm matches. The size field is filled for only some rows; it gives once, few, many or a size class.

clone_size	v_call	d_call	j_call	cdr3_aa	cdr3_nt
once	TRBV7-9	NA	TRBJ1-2	CASTNGNYGYTF	TGTGCCAGCACCAACGGTAACTATGGCTACACCTTC
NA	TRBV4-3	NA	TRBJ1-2	CASSQAPGQFYGYTF	TGCGCCAGCAGCCAAGCCCCCGGACAGTTCTATGGCTACACCTTC
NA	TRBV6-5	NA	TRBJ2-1	CASRGGTRGEQFF	TGTGCCAGCAGGGGGGGAACGAGGGGTGAGCAGTTCTTC
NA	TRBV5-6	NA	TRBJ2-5	CASSPRQGVTQYF	TGTGCCAGCAGTCCCCGCCAGGGTGTGACCCAGTACTTC
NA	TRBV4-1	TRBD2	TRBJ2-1	CASSLRPASGGAIEQFF	TGCGCCAGCAGCCTGAGGCCGGCTAGCGGGGGGGCCATTGAGCAGTTCTTC
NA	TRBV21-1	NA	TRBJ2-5	CASSKRRSQETQYF	TGTGCCAGCAGCAAACGCCGTAGCCAAGAGACCCAGTACTTC
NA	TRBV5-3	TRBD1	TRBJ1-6	CARSFRDRGLSPLHF	TGTGCCAGAAGCTTCCGGGACAGGGGGCTTTCACCCCTCCACTTT
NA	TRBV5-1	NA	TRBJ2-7	CASSQGEAVYEQYF	TGCGCCAGCAGCCAAGGGGAGGCAGTCTACGAGCAGTACTTC
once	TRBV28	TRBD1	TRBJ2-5	CASSLGSDRGETQYF	TGTGCCAGCAGTTTAGGATCCGACAGGGGTGAGACCCAGTACTTC
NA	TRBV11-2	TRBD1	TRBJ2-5	CASSSRTGGETQYF	TGTGCCAGCAGCTCAAGGACAGGTGGGGAGACCCAGTACTTC
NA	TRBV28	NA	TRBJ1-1	CASIGSDPEWAEAFF	TGTGCCAGCATCGGATCAGACCCGGAGTGGGCTGAAGCTTTCTTT
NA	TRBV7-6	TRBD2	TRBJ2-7	CASSPREGGYEQYF	TGTGCCAGCTCCCCGCGGGAGGGGGGATACGAGCAGTACTTC
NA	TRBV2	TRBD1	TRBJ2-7	CASSLSRDRPGTFYEQYF	TGTGCCAGCAGCTTAAGCCGGGACAGGCCCGGAACCTTCTACGAGCAGTACTTC
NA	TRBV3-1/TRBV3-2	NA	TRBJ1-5	CASSLSGEGNQPQHF	TGTGCCAGCAGCCTGTCCGGGGAAGGCAATCAGCCCCAGCATTTT
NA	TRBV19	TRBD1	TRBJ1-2	CASSMGVRDSYGYTF	TGTGCCAGTAGTATGGGGGTACGGGACAGCTATGGCTACACCTTC
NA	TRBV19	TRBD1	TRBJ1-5	CASTARRTGANTLLNQPQHF	TGTGCCAGCACCGCCCGGCGGACAGGGGCCAATACTCTCCTCAATCAGCCCCAGCATTTT
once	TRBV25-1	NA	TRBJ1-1	CASSERYKNTEAFF	TGTGCCAGCAGTGAACGGTATAAGAACACTGAAGCTTTCTTT
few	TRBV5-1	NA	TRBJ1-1	CASSLAGNTEAFF	TGCGCCAGCAGCTTGGCAGGGAACACTGAAGCTTTCTTT
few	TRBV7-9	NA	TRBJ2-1	CASSLGASKRNEQFF	TGTGCCAGCAGCTTAGGAGCGTCCAAGAGGAATGAGCAGTTCTTC
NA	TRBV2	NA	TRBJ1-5	CASSGQISNQPQHF	TGTGCCAGCAGTGGGCAGATTAGCAATCAGCCCCAGCATTTT
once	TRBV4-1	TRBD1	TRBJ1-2	CASSQDPTGIPPFF	TGCGCCAGCAGCCAAGATCCGACAGGGATACCACCCTTCTTC
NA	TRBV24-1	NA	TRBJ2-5	CATSDLAGETQYF	TGTGCCACCAGTGATTTGGCCGGAGAGACCCAGTACTTC
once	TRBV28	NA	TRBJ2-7	CASREPRGSSYEQYF	TGTGCCAGCAGAGAACCCAGGGGCTCGTCTTACGAGCAGTACTTC
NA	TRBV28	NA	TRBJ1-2	CASFQGGGWADGYTF	TGTGCCAGCTTCCAGGGCGGGGGTTGGGCGGATGGCTACACCTTC
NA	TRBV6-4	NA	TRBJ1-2	CASSGGPGYGYTF	TGTGCCAGCAGCGGAGGGCCGGGCTATGGCTACACCTTC
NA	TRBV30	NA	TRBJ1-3	CAWTVPGGGNTIYF	TGTGCCTGGACCGTACCGGGGGGAGGAAACACCATATATTTT
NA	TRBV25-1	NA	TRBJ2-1	CASSDGLLYNEQFF	TGTGCCAGCAGTGATGGGCTCCTCTACAATGAGCAGTTCTTC
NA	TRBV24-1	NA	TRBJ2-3	CATSDTRGTGDTQYF	TGTGCCACCAGTGATACCAGGGGAACTGGGGATACGCAGTATTTT